Each of the 29 T cell receptor beta chains below was sequenced from the same sample in a study of metastatic and nonmetastatic thyroid tumors. Before thyroid surgery, none of the patients had received any treatment. Using MiXCR, TCRdb reanalyzed the PCR reads. The sample consists of 3,500 to 5,000 clones, 34% of them appearing once. Sequenced material: adjacent normal tissue. The receptor set was obtained from a female donor with papillary thyroid cancer or a benign thyroid nodule (not recorded which). Some clones in this sample may be carry-over from other donors' samples.

The genes are TRBV5-1 and TRBJ1-2; tentatively, D is TRBD1 (5 bases). Germline V CDR1 and CDR2: SGHRS, YFSETQ. The CDR3 length is 13 residues. V was trimmed by 5 bases and J by 3 bases, leaving 11 bases between them. This CDR3 is CASRQDRDYGYTF. CDR3 in DNA: TGCGCCAGCAGACAGGACCGAGACTATGGCTACACCTTC.

This clone has just a few counts. A much more abundant neighbour one base away suggests this may be a read error. In nucleotides, the CDR3 is TGTGCCAGCAGTTTGGCGGGGGCCGCGCGCACCATATATTTT. Protein: CASSLAGAARTIYF. The gene calls are TRBV12-3 or TRBV12-4 and TRBJ1-3, with D maybe TRBD1 (6 bases). V lost 3 bases and J lost 9, with 15 bases in between. This CDR3 is 14 amino acids long.

Notes on this clone: The CDR3 ends on some other residue instead of the conserved phenylalanine or tryptophan, so this is likely a read error. The J gene is TRBJ2-7, the V gene TRBV6-1; D is possibly TRBD1 (6 bases). Germline V lookup: CDR1 MNHNS, CDR2 SASEGT. This CDR3 is 16 amino acids long. The V end was cut by 4 bases, the J end by 5 bases, with 21 bases between. In nucleotides, the CDR3 is TGTGCCAGCAGTGCTCCTAGGGGGTACGTTGGCCACGAGCAGTACCTC. Protein: CASSAPRGYVGHEQYL.

V and J are TRBV25-1 and TRBJ1-5; no reliable D call. CDR1 MGHDK and CDR2 SYGVNS come from the germline V gene. The V end was cut by 4 bases, the J end by 5 bases, with 12 bases between. This CDR3 comprises 14 residues. CDR3 amino acids: CASSGAGGYQPQHF. CDR3 nucleotides: TGTGCCAGCAGTGGGGCTGGCGGGTATCAGCCCCAGCATTTT.

This clone is labeled as medium-sized (0.01 to 0.1%). The J gene is TRBJ1-2, the V gene TRBV29-1, with 8 bases fitting TRBD1. The CDR3 is made up of 14 amino acids. The germline CDR1 and CDR2 sequences are SQVTM and ANQGSEA. V lost 1 base and J lost 7; bases outside the gene matches: 8. The CDR3, as DNA: TGCAGCGTTGAAGGGTCGGGACAGGCGTCTGGCTACACCTTC. Its translation: CSVEGSGQASGYTF.

This clone appeared many times. This sequence joins TRBV19 and TRBJ2-5; TRBD2 matches at 7 bases. Losses at the gene ends were 9 bases for V and 3 bases for J; bases not matched to a gene: 4. The V gene's germline CDR1 is LNHDA and CDR2 SQIVND (reference sequence). CDR3 length equals 12 residues. This chain's CDR3 is CARASGKETQYF. The CDR3 DNA reads as TGTGCCAGGGCCAGCGGGAAAGAGACCCAGTACTTC.

V and J are TRBV30 and TRBJ1-2; D not resolved. CDR3 length: 12 amino acids. Germline values: CDR1 GTSNPN, CDR2 SVGIG (reference sequence). Trimming stripped 4 bases from V and 7 bases from J, with 13 bases between. The DNA of the CDR3 is TGTGCCTGGATCGGGCAGGCGAGTGGCTACACCTTC. Amino acids: CAWIGQASGYTF.

This chain connects TRBV28 to TRBJ2-1, with 10 bases fitting TRBD2. Trimming removed 5 bases from V and 7 bases from J; junction bases left unmatched: 8. From germline, CDR1 is MDHEN and CDR2 SYDVKM. This CDR3 is built from 15 residues. The CDR3, as DNA: TGTGCCAGCAGTCCGCCGGTACTAGCGGGGAATGAGCAGTTCTTC. It translates to CASSPPVLAGNEQFF.

Details on this clone: The CDR3 end shows no conserved phenylalanine or tryptophan, and so a read error is likely. The DNA is omitted, as the CDR3 cannot be located on it reliably, and the CDR3 follows TCRdb's listing. V usage is TRBV15 and J usage is TRBJ2-3. CDR1 is LNHNV, CDR2 YYDKDF, per germline (reference sequence). Both ends counted, the CDR3 spans 16 residues. The CDR3 loop is CAHSRDRAGGTDTPYV.

The rearrangement joins TRBV20-1 to TRBJ2-3, with D possibly being TRBD1 or TRBD2 (5 bases each). In germline, CDR1 is DFQATT, CDR2 SNEGSKA (reference sequence). Trimming took off 1 base at V and 1 base at J, with 12 bases between the two ends. The CDR3 has 15 amino acids. The CDR3 loop reads CSARGGYWGTDTQYF. The CDR3 bases are TGCAGTGCTAGAGGGGGGTATTGGGGCACAGATACGCAGTATTTT.

The chain uses TRBV28 and TRBJ1-1; TRBD1 agrees at 8 bases. Germline-derived CDR1 and CDR2 are MDHEN and SYDVKM. The CDR3 is 15 residues long. V lost 3 bases and J lost 5; bases outside the gene matches: 8. For the CDR3, the DNA is TGTGCCAGCAGTTTTCAAACAGGGGGAGGTACTGAAGCTTTCTTT. Translated: CASSFQTGGGTEAFF.

This chain uses TRBV25-1 with TRBJ2-7, with D unclear. The CDR3 extends over 14 amino acids. V was trimmed by 0 bases and J by 2 bases, leaving 8 bases between them. The germline gives CDR1 MGHDK, CDR2 SYGVNS. The CDR3 region has the DNA TGTGCCAGCAGTGAATATACGAGCCCCTACGAGCAGTACTTC. This sequence encodes CASSEYTSPYEQYF.

This clone was observed a few times. Without the conserved terminal phenylalanine or tryptophan, this CDR3 likely stems from a read error. V usage is TRBV28 and J usage is TRBJ2-3, with 9 bases fitting TRBD1. The germline V gene has CDR1 MDHEN and CDR2 SYDVKM. The CDR3 sequence is 17 residues long. The CDR3 DNA reads TGTGTCAGCGCTGATGACAAGGGACAGGGAGGGACAGATACGCAGTATCTT. Protein: CVSADDKGQGGTDTQYL.

This clone was detected only a few times. A much bigger clone sits one base away, suggesting this may be a read error. The gene calls are TRBV12-3 or TRBV12-4 and TRBJ2-3; TRBD2 matches at 13 bases. Unmatched junction bases numbered 11, after V lost 8 bases and J lost 12 bases. The CDR3 runs 14 residues. CDR3 nucleotide sequence: TGTGCCAGCCGTCCCGGGACTAGCGGGGCAGTTCAGTATTTT. Translated, it gives CASRPGTSGAVQYF.

This clone was observed once. The junction shows a germline mismatch at one end, possibly a read error. The chain combines TRBV7-7 with TRBJ2-6, with TRBD1 as a possible D gene (5 bases). The CDR3 loop spans 16 amino acids. The germline V gene has CDR1 SSHAT and CDR2 FNYEAQ (reference sequence). DNA of the CDR3: TGTGCTAGCAGCCCCGGACAAGCCTCTGGGGCCAACGTCCTGACTTTC. This translates into CASSPGQASGANVLTF.

In its sample, this clone was seen a few times. The chain recombines TRBV6-5 with TRBJ1-2; 7 bases line up with TRBD1. Trimming cost V 2 bases and J 5 bases; bases outside gene matches: 8. The germline gives CDR1 MNHEY, CDR2 SVGAGI. The CDR3 sequence is 15 residues long. The CDR3 spells CASSYGGTDLYGYTF. CDR3 coding DNA: TGTGCCAGCAGTTACGGAGGGACAGACCTATATGGCTACACCTTC.

This rearrangement joins TRBV28 to TRBJ2-1; 8 positions match TRBD2. CDR1 is MDHEN and CDR2 is SYDVKM in the germline V gene. After removal of 4 bases from V and 0 bases from J, the junction contained 17 bases not matched to a gene. The CDR3 runs 20 residues. For the CDR3, the DNA is TGTGCCAGCAGTTCCCCGGTCAGCGGGAGACTAAGGAGCTCCTACAATGAGCAGTTCTTC. It codes for CASSSPVSGRLRSSYNEQFF.

Only a few counts were recorded for this clone. The chain employs TRBV30 and TRBJ2-7, with 7 nucleotides matching TRBD2. CDR1 is GTSNPN, CDR2 SVGIG, per germline (reference sequence). The V gene end was trimmed by 2 bases and the J gene end by 2 bases; junction bases not matched to a gene: 9. The CDR3 loop spans 15 amino acids. In DNA form, the CDR3 reads TGTGCCTGGAGTTCGGCGGGGGTAGGGGCCTACGAGCAGTACTTC. The encoded protein is CAWSSAGVGAYEQYF.

V and J are TRBV7-8 and TRBJ2-7; D call uncertain. The germline V gene encodes CDR1 SGHVS and CDR2 FQNEAQ. This CDR3 contains 16 residues. V was clipped by 10 bases and J by 3 bases, with 25 bases between them. CDR3 region: CAIISPGWREIYEQYF. The CDR3 DNA reads TGTGCCATCATCTCCCCCGGATGGCGAGAAATCTACGAGCAGTACTTC.

There are a few counts of this clone. This sequence joins TRBV6-9 and TRBJ2-1; D remains unclear. The CDR3 length is 13 residues. Trimming pared 1 base from V and 5 bases from J, leaving 6 bases between. CDR1 MNHGY and CDR2 SVAAGI come from the germline V gene. The CDR3 DNA follows: TGTGCCAGCAGTTATTTTCTCAACAATGAGCAGTTCTTC. Protein product: CASSYFLNNEQFF.

Only a few counts were recorded for this clone. The J gene is TRBJ2-5, the V gene TRBV15, with 8 positions matching TRBD1. The J segment lost 5 bases and the V segment lost 2 bases, leaving 7 bases of the junction unmatched. Germline CDR1 and CDR2: LNHNV and YYDKDF (reference sequence). The CDR3 consists of 15 residues. The CDR3 DNA sequence: TGTGCCACCAGCAGATCCCCAGGGGGCTGGGAGACCCAGTACTTC. Translating it yields CATSRSPGGWETQYF.

The chain combines TRBV27 with TRBJ2-7, with 9 bases that match TRBD1. The CDR3 is 17 residues long. Unmatched junction bases numbered 15, after V lost 5 bases and J lost 4 bases. Germline CDR1 is MNHEY and CDR2 is SMNVEV (reference sequence). DNA for the CDR3: TGTGCCAGCAGTAAAAAAGGGGGGGGACAGGGACCTTACGAGCAGTACTTC. It yields the protein CASSKKGGGQGPYEQYF.

V gene TRBV20-1 combines with J gene TRBJ1-2; no clear D. The CDR3 sequence is 14 residues long. V lost 1 base and J 1 base, leaving 10 bases between the germline ends. Germline CDR1 and CDR2: DFQATT and SNEGSKA (reference sequence). The CDR3 coding sequence is TGCAGTGCTAGAGGCGGTCGTAGTAACTATGGCTACACCTTC. Protein: CSARGGRSNYGYTF.

Only a few counts were recorded for this clone. The chain carries TRBV18 and TRBJ2-2; 10 positions match TRBD2. The CDR3 consists of 19 residues. The germline CDR1 and CDR2 sequences are KGHSH and LQKENI. V gave up 1 base and J gave up 3 bases; unmatched junction bases: 11. CDR3 amino acids: CASSPLPSGRASYTGELFF. The CDR3 region has the DNA TGTGCCAGCTCACCACTCCCAAGCGGGAGGGCCTCGTACACCGGGGAGCTGTTTTTT.

This clone came up a few times. The chain combines TRBV24-1 with TRBJ2-7; perhaps TRBD1 as D (6 bases). The V and J ends lost 7 bases and 3 bases respectively, with 12 bases between them. Germline values: CDR1 KGHDR, CDR2 SFDVKD. The CDR3 extends over 13 amino acids. The CDR3 here is CATSPGDLYEQYF. CDR3 nucleotide sequence: TGTGCCACCAGCCCAGGGGACCTCTACGAGCAGTACTTC.

This clone was observed a few times. The J gene is TRBJ1-2, the V gene TRBV6-1; possible D gene TRBD1, 5 bases. The V and J ends lost 6 bases and 5 bases respectively, with 19 bases between them. This CDR3 is built from 15 residues. The V gene's germline CDR1 is MNHNS and CDR2 SASEGT. CDR3: CASRDRTRKWYGYTF. The CDR3 DNA is TGTGCCAGCAGGGACCGGACAAGGAAGTGGTATGGCTACACCTTC.

The chain links TRBV27 to TRBJ2-5; D uncertain. The CDR3 sequence is 13 residues long. Trimming took off 3 bases at V and 8 bases at J, with 13 bases between the two ends. Germline assignment: CDR1 MNHEY and CDR2 SMNVEV (reference sequence). The CDR3: CASSFYPPRTQYF. CDR3 in DNA: TGTGCCAGCAGTTTTTACCCCCCCAGAACCCAGTACTTC.

The chain employs TRBV5-1 and TRBJ1-3, with 9 bases matching TRBD1. Losses at the gene ends were 4 bases for V and 7 bases for J; bases not matched to a gene: 6. This CDR3 is built from 14 residues. The germline V gene encodes CDR1 SGHRS and CDR2 YFSETQ. The CDR3 here is CASSIQTGGNTIYF. The CDR3 DNA reads as TGCGCCAGCAGCATACAGACAGGGGGGAACACCATATATTTT.

Judged by abundance, this clone is medium-sized. The rearrangement uses TRBV29-1 and TRBJ2-7; 7 nucleotides align to TRBD2. V trimming: 5 bases; J trimming: 0 bases; junction bases outside the gene matches: 13. CDR1 SQVTM and CDR2 ANQGSEA come from the germline V gene. CDR3 length: 16 residues. The chain's CDR3 is CSVYGRGGYSSYEQYF. The CDR3 region has the DNA TGCAGCGTTTATGGCCGCGGGGGTTATAGCTCCTACGAGCAGTACTTC.